The sequence of this T cell receptor beta chain was determined in a study of patients with pleural tuberculosis. TCRdb processed the reads anew with MiXCR; each CDR3 protein has one entry. In the table there are around 50,000 distinct CDR3 sequences, approximately 7.9% of which are singletons. There are many counts of this clonotype. The sequence was obtained from a human donor with pleural tuberculosis.

As DNA, the CDR3 is TGTGCCAGCAGCTTAGTGGCGGGATCACAAGAGACCCAGTACTTC. Translation gives CASSLVAGSQETQYF. The chain links TRBV11-2 to TRBJ2-5; maybe TRBD2 (6 bases). Per germline, CDR1 SGHAT and CDR2 FQNNGV. CDR3 length: 15 amino acids. V was cut by 1 base and J by 2 bases, with 11 bases left in between. The whole variable domain, remainder taken from reference TRBV11-2 and TRBJ2-5, is EAGVAQSPRYKIIEKRQSVAFWCNPISGHATLYWYQQILGQGPKLLIQFQNNGVVDDSQLPKDRFSAERLKGVDSTLKIQPAKLEDSAVYLCASSLVAGSQETQYFGPGTRLLVL.